This T cell receptor beta chain was found in a study of prognosis after radiotherapy for stage I lung cancer (dated by TCRdb to the early 2020s). Regarding the research as a whole: Between early 2018 and January 2019, about 20 stage I NSCLC patients were enrolled in Nanjing, China. After SBRT, distant metastases developed in about 20% of the 19 patients at a median of approximately seven months, while the remaining 15 patients had no significant progression. For each of the roughly 19 patients, one blood sample was taken before SBRT and one after, so the study sequenced 38 samples in total. Enrolled patients comprised 14 to 15 with newly diagnosed primary stage I lung tumors and 5 or 6 with oligometastatic NSCLC after surgical resection of the primary tumor. Peripheral blood TCR beta repertoires were profiled in stage I NSCLC patients before and after stereotactic body radiotherapy, and the repertoires were related to distant failure. Every patient was deemed medically inoperable, about a dozen because of comorbidities and about seven because they refused surgery. The cohort comprised around 14 men and roughly 6 women with a median age of nearly 75 years, ranging from about 50 to 84 years. Tumor histology was squamous cell carcinoma in more than 5 patients and adenocarcinoma in twelve. Using image-guided IMRT or VMAT, SBRT was delivered in 3 to 5 fractions at a biologically effective dose of at least 100 Gy. SBRT was not combined with any concurrent therapy in any patient.

Many counts were recorded for this clonotype. There is no known antigen for this receptor. One base away there is no much larger clone; base qualities are not given. There are 15 amino acids in the CDR3, from cysteine to phenylalanine inclusive. The sequence is cut down to CDR3 DNA, 45 bases in frame from base 1. Germline trimming amounts to 1 base on V and 0 bases on J, with 3 as the count of junction bases outside the gene matches. The germline V gene (reference sequence) supplies CDR1 LNHDA and CDR2 SQIVND. Findings and caveats that apply to the study as a whole: Post-SBRT Shannon entropy and its change from baseline were lower in patients who developed distant metastases; baseline Shannon entropy was not associated with metastases. All reported P values were unadjusted for multiple comparisons. No determination of tumor specificity was made for expanded TCR clones. Differences by metastasis status were reportedly seen in TRBV and TRBJ usage frequencies, involving two V genes at baseline and, after SBRT, roughly ten V genes and two J genes. The study was limited by the small cohort and short follow-up, and independent validation of the study findings is required. A decrease in unique TCR clone counts was observed after SBRT (median around 10,000 before versus several thousand after; Wilcoxon paired P=0.011).

The TCR beta CDR3 region was amplified from genomic DNA by two rounds of multiplex PCR. The first PCR round used primers specific to each TRBV and TRBJ gene, with sequences filed in Chinese patent CN105087789A. Universal primers were used in the second round of PCR. The Roche High Pure PCR Template Preparation Kit was used to extract genomic DNA from the frozen PBMCs. The libraries underwent paired-end sequencing with 151 bp reads on an Illumina HiSeq 3000. Turning to the authors' computational methods: Raw reads lacking the multiplex PCR primer sequences were removed with CutAdapt. Using PEAR, the high-quality paired reads were merged into contigs. MiXCR assigned TRB V, D and J gene segments to each contig by aligning to reference sequences. CDR3 sequences were clustered by base quality and sequence similarity to remove sequencing errors. Shannon entropy, normalized by the natural log of the productive TCR sequence number, served as the measure of diversity. One minus Shannon entropy divided by the natural log of the number of unique clonotypes was used as the definition of clonality. Progression-free survival cut-offs for repertoire metrics were chosen using the Youden index of ROC curves, with analyses run in R 3.5.3. TCRdb trimmed the raw reads at Q25, called clones with MiXCR and kept productive beta chains. Each record represents a unique CDR3 protein, reported with the most common genes and DNA among its rows. V and J calls and clone size were set by TCRdb, not the authors. This sample gives about 35,000 distinct CDR3 sequences in total; less than 40% of them show up just once. The ten largest clones add up to around 17% of the sample.

A history of other malignancies or of prior chemotherapy or radiotherapy was absent in all patients, and node-negative disease was shown on CT and PET/CT in all patients. At each of the two time points, six milliliters of peripheral venous blood were collected into EDTA tubes. Ficoll-Paque Plus density-gradient centrifugation was used to isolate PBMCs. Samples were stored at -80°C immediately after collection until analysis. This receptor was taken from a donor aged 50 or older with non-small cell lung cancer. Sequenced material: PBMCs, taken before or after stereotactic body radiation therapy (not recorded which). The chain couples TRBV19 to TRBJ2-7, with TRBD2 identical over 7 junction bases. The nucleotide sequence reads as follows: TGTGCCAGTAGTATAGGGGCGGGAGTCTCCTACGAGCAGTACTTC. Translated, it gives CASSIGAGVSYEQYF.